The source of this T cell receptor (beta chain) is a study of T cell responses to AZD1222 COVID-19 vaccine. Study findings and constraints: It should be noted that donors were predominantly white British and more often female, and clonal diversity was possibly underestimated.

CDR3 length equals 13 residues. The V gene's germline CDR1 is LGHDT and CDR2 YNNKEL (reference sequence). The ends were cut back, 0 bases at V and 11 bases at J, with 13 bases in the middle. TCRdb's table, derived via immunoSEQ multiplex PCR, lists solely in-frame clones and lacks some. The sample lists approximately 100,000 clones, roughly nine tenths occurring once. For this clone: Antigen specificity is unknown.

The chain employs TRBV3-1 (or the pseudogene TRBV3-2) and TRBJ1-1; no firm D call. This sample comprised peripheral blood, obtained 28 days after the second AZD1222 dose. This TCR derives from an adult who received the AZD1222 COVID-19 vaccine. The CDR3: CASSQDEASRAFF. CDR3 sequence (DNA): TGTGCCAGCAGCCAAGATGAGGCGTCGAGGGCTTTCTTT.